This record concerns one TCR beta chain sequence. What it recognizes is unknown. The data were obtained in a study of tumor-infiltrating lymphocytes in primary liver carcinoma. Study-level background: Donors had hepatocellular carcinoma or combined HCC and intrahepatic cholangiocarcinoma.

Co-extraction yielded RNA and DNA from about 20-30 mg of unsorted bulk tissue. Regarding the study as a whole: The top-250-clone fraction was significantly higher in tumors than in blood (p = 0.039).

Production of TCR beta cDNA used 400 to 600 ng total RNA together with a constant-region primer. ARM-PCR, slightly modified, supplied the TCR beta libraries through three nested multiplex PCR rounds. TRBV1-TRBV30 forward primers and a C-beta reverse primer were used in the first two PCR rounds, which each ran for about 11 cycles. MiXCR, applied by TCRdb to the multiplex PCR reads, yields one record per CDR3 protein. The sample includes roughly 40,000 distinct CDR3 sequences, roughly 77% seen only once; the top ten take around two fifths. The V and J ends lost 8 bases and 9 bases, in that order; junction bases with no gene match: 11. Per germline, CDR1 SQVTM and CDR2 ANQGSEA. The CDR3 is 13 amino acids.

Specimen: tumor-adjacent normal liver tissue. The rearrangement uses TRBV29-1 and TRBJ2-1; 9 nucleotides match TRBD2. The sequence was obtained from a woman aged 30 to 39 with primary liver carcinoma and hepatitis B virus infection. CDR3: CSRIAGVKIEQFF. The DNA of the CDR3 is TGCAGCAGGATAGCGGGAGTTAAAATTGAGCAGTTCTTC.